One sample yielded the 25 T cell receptor beta chains listed below, sequenced in a study of vaccination effects on CD4 cells after COVID-19. Their antigens are not known. Assay used: immunoSEQ multiplex PCR; TCRdb lists only in-frame clones, some missing. In the table there are more than 20,000 clones, roughly 75% of which are singletons. Before any sequencing was done, the ViraFEST assay used viral peptide pools to expand antigen-specific CD4+ T cells. With 10 to 11 days of culture completed, CD4+ T cells were isolated. Recipients of the vaccine had no prior SARS-CoV-2 infection and negative nucleocapsid antibodies. This specimen consisted of CD4+ T cells from PBMCs cultured with HCoV-NL63 spike peptides, obtained before COVID-19 vaccination. The receptors were sampled from a human donor who received a COVID-19 vaccine.

This clone came up a few times. V is TRBV10-3 and J is TRBJ1-6; tentatively, D is TRBD1 (6 bases). CDR1 and CDR2 from the germline V gene are ENHRY and SYGVKD. The CDR3 extends over 16 amino acids. The V and J ends lost 5 bases and 0 bases respectively, with 11 bases between them. This CDR3 reads CAISRQEYSYNSPLHF. The CDR3 DNA sequence: TGTGCCATCAGTCGACAGGAGTACTCCTATAATTCACCCCTCCACTTT.

The chain employs TRBV30 and TRBJ1-5; 8 nucleotides agree with TRBD1. The V gene end was trimmed by 1 base and the J gene end by 6 bases; junction bases not matched to a gene: 17. Germline CDR1 reads GTSNPN; CDR2 reads SVGIG (reference sequence). This CDR3 is 18 amino acids long. The CDR3 sequence: CAWSADRAVVSGSQPQHF. The CDR3 region has the DNA TGTGCCTGGAGTGCGGACAGGGCTGTCGTTTCTGGGAGTCAGCCCCAGCATTTT.

The chain links TRBV5-1 to TRBJ2-1, with TRBD2 identical over 10 bases. CDR1 is SGHRS and CDR2 is YFSETQ in the germline V gene. Trimming at V came to 6 bases and at J to 4 bases, leaving 7 bases not matched to a gene. The CDR3 has 15 amino acids. The CDR3 nucleotides are TGCGCCAGCACCCAAGCGGGAGGGTCTTACAATGAGCAGTTCTTC. Its translation is CASTQAGGSYNEQFF.

This clone has a handful of counts. V gene TRBV7-9 combines with J gene TRBJ1-2; D unclear. V gave up 3 bases and J gave up 5 bases, with 13 bases separating them. Germline assignment: CDR1 SEHNR and CDR2 FQNEAQ (reference sequence). The CDR3 contains 14 residues. The chain's CDR3 is CASSLGGSTYGYTF. CDR3 bases: TGTGCCAGCAGCTTGGGCGGGTCGACGTATGGCTACACCTTC.

The V call is TRBV20-1, the J call TRBJ2-7, with a weak D call TRBD1 (6 bases). Germline V gives CDR1 DFQATT, CDR2 SNEGSKA (reference sequence). The CDR3 has 12 residues. The V end was cut by 3 bases, the J end by 2 bases, with 8 bases between. For the CDR3, the DNA is TGCAGTGCTAGTACAGGGACCTACGAGCAGTACTTC. Protein sequence: CSASTGTYEQYF.

This rearrangement joins TRBV7-9 to TRBJ1-1; a weak D match, TRBD1 (6 bases). This CDR3 is built from 15 residues. The V gene lost 3 bases and the J gene lost 1 base, with 12 bases spanning the gap. Germline assignment: CDR1 SEHNR and CDR2 FQNEAQ (reference sequence). The CDR3, as DNA: TGTGCCAGCAGCTTCAGGGGAGGGGCGAACACTGAAGCTTTCTTT. The encoded protein is CASSFRGGANTEAFF.

The J gene is TRBJ1-1, the V gene TRBV5-1; 8 bases are a match to TRBD1. J lost 8 bases, V lost 4 bases, and 22 bases had no gene match. Germline V gene lookup returns CDR1 SGHRS and CDR2 YFSETQ. This CDR3 has 18 amino acids. The CDR3 sequence is CASSTNPGQEGPGSEAFF. CDR3 in DNA: TGCGCCAGCAGCACCAACCCGGGACAGGAAGGACCCGGGTCCGAAGCTTTCTTT.

The chain combines TRBV28 with TRBJ2-3; unclear D gene. V was shortened by 3 bases and J by 2 bases, with 12 bases between the two germline ends. CDR3 length: 15 residues. Germline V gene data show CDR1 as MDHEN and CDR2 as SYDVKM. The CDR3 DNA sequence: TGTGCCAGCAGTTTTTTGTTGGCAGCCACAGATACGCAGTATTTT. This codes for CASSFLLAATDTQYF.

This clone was recorded a few times. This chain connects TRBV6-4 to TRBJ2-2; D remains unclear. The CDR3 spans 14 residues. Trimming stripped 2 bases from V and 6 bases from J, with 10 bases between. Germline CDR1 is MRHNA and CDR2 is SNTAGT. CDR3 DNA: TGTGCCAGCAGTGACGGGATTGAGTCCGGGGAGCTGTTTTTT. Translation: CASSDGIESGELFF.

The chain combines TRBV28 with TRBJ1-1; TRBD1 matches 7 bases. V was clipped by 2 bases and J by 0 bases; unmatched bases: 9. This CDR3 spans 17 amino acids. Germline V gene data show CDR1 as MDHEN and CDR2 as SYDVKM. The CDR3 region is CASSLPSGQALNTEAFF. As DNA, the CDR3 is TGTGCCAGCAGTTTACCCTCTGGACAGGCGCTGAACACTGAAGCTTTCTTT.

The gene calls are TRBV19 and TRBJ1-1; no clear D. V lost 2 bases and J lost 6, with 13 bases in between. CDR3 length: 14 amino acids. Germline-derived CDR1 and CDR2 are LNHDA and SQIVND (reference sequence). The CDR3 reads CASSISGHVAEAFF. Written as DNA, the CDR3 is TGTGCCAGTAGTATAAGCGGGCACGTGGCTGAAGCTTTCTTT.

The rearrangement uses TRBV30 and TRBJ2-5, with D possibly matching TRBD1 (6 bases). This CDR3 is built from 13 residues. Germline V CDR1 and CDR2: GTSNPN, SVGIG (reference sequence). The V end lost 5 bases, the J end lost 5 bases, and 15 bases lay between the germline ends. The CDR3 region has the DNA TGTGCCTGGTCTTTGGGGGCTCACGAGACCCAGTACTTC. As protein: CAWSLGAHETQYF.

This clone was seen a handful of times. V usage is TRBV18 and J usage is TRBJ1-5, with 7 bases that match TRBD1. This CDR3 has 15 amino acids. Germline V gene data show CDR1 as KGHSH and CDR2 as LQKENI. Trimming at V came to 3 bases and at J to 6 bases, leaving 8 bases not matched to a gene. The CDR3 DNA follows: TGTGCCAGCTCACCCAGACAGGGACCAAGTCAGCCCCAGCATTTT. Protein: CASSPRQGPSQPQHF.

The genes are TRBV9 and TRBJ2-1; 8 nucleotides align to TRBD2. Trimming cost V 0 bases and J 9 bases; bases outside gene matches: 11. The germline V gene encodes CDR1 SGDLS and CDR2 YYNGEE. The CDR3 has 16 residues. The CDR3 here is CASSVDGGLGLGEQFF. The CDR3 bases are TGTGCCAGCAGCGTAGACGGGGGACTAGGGCTCGGTGAGCAGTTCTTC.

CDR3 DNA: TGTGCCAGCAGCTCAGGGGCGCCAAACACTGAAGCTTTCTTT. This codes for CASSSGAPNTEAFF. The chain combines TRBV7-9 with TRBJ1-1; the D gene is possibly TRBD1 (6 bases). The CDR3 is 14 residues long. V shed 4 bases and J shed 2 bases, with 11 bases lying between them. Germline CDR1 is SEHNR and CDR2 is FQNEAQ (reference sequence).

The genes are TRBV18 and TRBJ1-4; 7 bases match TRBD1. This CDR3 is built from 16 residues. Germline V lookup: CDR1 KGHSH, CDR2 LQKENI. The trim removed 1 base at V and 3 bases at J, leaving 5 bases unmatched. Written as DNA, the CDR3 is TGTGCCAGCTCACCACGACACGGGACAGCTAATGAAAAACTGTTTTTT. Residues: CASSPRHGTANEKLFF.

The CDR3 loop is CASSQDRFLISSYNEQFF. The CDR3 region has the DNA TGTGCCAGCAGCCAAGATCGGTTTTTAATCAGCTCCTACAATGAGCAGTTCTTC. This sequence joins TRBV14 and TRBJ2-1, with D unclear. The CDR3 loop spans 18 amino acids. Trimming shortened V by 0 bases and J by 0 bases, and 15 bases separated the two germline ends. Looked up from germline, CDR1 is SGHDN and CDR2 is FVKESK.

The J gene is TRBJ2-3, the V gene TRBV5-8, with D maybe TRBD1 (6 bases). V shed 7 bases and J shed 5 bases, with 11 bases lying between them. Germline CDR1 and CDR2: SGHTS and YDEGEE. The CDR3 covers 12 residues. The CDR3 region has the DNA TGTGCCAGCGGTACAGGGTTAGATACGCAGTATTTT. As protein: CASGTGLDTQYF.

The rearrangement uses TRBV7-3 and TRBJ2-1; D is unresolved. Germline-derived CDR1 and CDR2 are SGHTA and FQGTGA. The CDR3 sequence is 13 residues long. V gave up 2 bases and J gave up 5 bases, with 7 bases separating them. Here the CDR3 DNA reads TGTGCCAGCAGCTTAGATCGGGACAATGAGCAGTTCTTC. This gives the protein CASSLDRDNEQFF.

This chain joins TRBV6-4 and TRBJ1-1, with D hard to call. The germline V gene encodes CDR1 MRHNA and CDR2 SNTAGT. The CDR3 totals 13 residues. Trimming pared 4 bases from V and 4 bases from J, leaving 10 bases between. Here the CDR3 reads CASSATRGTEAFF. In DNA form, the CDR3 reads TGTGCCAGCAGTGCTACCCGAGGCACTGAAGCTTTCTTT.

The chain combines TRBV28 with TRBJ2-5; 12 bases align to TRBD2. Trimming cost V 5 bases and J 5 bases; bases outside gene matches: 3. This CDR3 has 14 residues. Germline V gene lookup returns CDR1 MDHEN and CDR2 SYDVKM. In nucleotides, the CDR3 is TGTGCCAGCAGTCCGGGACTAGCGGGCGAGACCCAGTACTTC. Translation: CASSPGLAGETQYF.

The genes are TRBV18 and TRBJ1-5, with 9 bases that match TRBD1. In germline, CDR1 is KGHSH, CDR2 LQKENI. V was pared by 4 bases and J by 3 bases, with 4 bases of the junction left unmatched. The CDR3 length is 15 residues. CDR3 nucleotide sequence: TGTGCCAGCTCACAGGGACAGGGTAACAATCAGCCCCAGCATTTT. As protein: CASSQGQGNNQPQHF. The complete variable domain, with remaining parts taken from reference TRBV18 and TRBJ1-5, reads NAGVMQNPRHLVRRRGQEARLRCSPMKGHSHVYWYRQLPEEGLKFMVYLQKENIIDESGMPKERFSAEFPKEGPSILRIQQVVRGDSAAYFCASSQGQGNNQPQHFGDGTRLSIL.

The chain links TRBV6-1 to TRBJ1-5, with D unresolved. This CDR3 comprises 14 residues. Deletions cut 1 base from V and 6 bases from J, with 10 bases between. CDR1 and CDR2 from the germline V gene are MNHNS and SASEGT. As DNA, the CDR3 is TGTGCCAGCAGTGAAGTAGAGGGTTTTCAGCCCCAGCATTTT. Its translation: CASSEVEGFQPQHF.

The rearrangement uses TRBV4-3 and TRBJ1-1; a weak D match, TRBD1 (6 bases). Trimming pared 5 bases from V and 0 bases from J, leaving 10 bases between. The CDR3 runs 14 residues. CDR1 is LGHNA, CDR2 YSLEER, per germline. The CDR3: CASSFQGLNTEAFF. Here the CDR3 DNA reads TGCGCCAGCAGCTTCCAGGGGCTGAACACTGAAGCTTTCTTT.

The chain joins TRBV6-2 or TRBV6-3 to TRBJ2-7, with TRBD2 matching over 10 bases. Germline V gives CDR1 MNHEY, CDR2 SVGEGT. The CDR3 spans 15 residues. Unmatched junction bases numbered 4, after V lost 5 bases and J lost 0 bases. CDR3 loop: CASSRAGGSSYEQYF. The DNA of the CDR3 is TGTGCCAGCAGTCGAGCGGGGGGGTCCTCCTACGAGCAGTACTTC.